The present T cell receptor (beta chain) was sequenced within a study of T cell repertoires in cytomegalovirus infection. Study details: Evidence of both CMV infection and a matching HLA type came from public TCR beta signatures. General study findings and limits: HLA-C-restricted TCR beta clonotypes specific for CMV led the ex vivo response. The study identified carriers of CMV plus the relevant HLA from cumulative public TCR beta family frequency.

This clonotype was detected many times. The antigen remains undetermined. The length of the CDR3 is 16 residues. V lost 2 bases, J lost 2 bases, and 13 bases lay in between. Germline V gene data show CDR1 as SGHTA and CDR2 as FQGNSA. TCRdb analysed the reads with MiXCR anew, one entry per CDR3 protein. The sample has roughly 320,000 distinct CDR3 sequences, roughly 9.3% seen once; the top ten hold less than 3%. The specimen was PBMCs. The receptor comes from a human donor in good health (CMV status not recorded). Some clones in this sample may be carry-over from other donors' samples. The chain combines TRBV7-2 with TRBJ2-1; perhaps TRBD1 as D (5 bases). The CDR3 reads CASSLFGRAPYNEQFF. In DNA, the CDR3 is TGTGCCAGCAGCTTATTTGGCAGGGCCCCCTACAATGAGCAGTTCTTC.